This TCR beta chain was sequenced in a study of T cells in women clearing cervical HPV infection. Cervical HPV DNA detected by MY09/MY11 PCR, typed by dot-blot. Deletions cut 3 bases from V and 2 bases from J, with 7 bases between. The CDR3 is 13 residues long. CDR1 is SGHTA, CDR2 FQGTGA, per germline. Produced via immunoSEQ multiplex PCR; TCRdb's table is partial and in-frame only. The sample table includes over 15,000 clones. As to this clone: Its antigen is still unknown. The CDR3 is cut off 3 residues early in the read; its end comes from the germline J gene.

Study results and caveats: Richness differences could reflect unmeasured T-cell content per sample.

Sequenced material: blood buffy coat. This sequence was found in a woman aged 18-69 years with a cervical HPV16 infection that either progressed to CIN3+ or cleared (not recorded which). J is TRBJ2-5 and V is TRBV7-3; weak D call: TRBD2 (5 bases). Incomplete CDR3 DNA: TGTGCCAGCAGCTTGCGAGGGCAAGAGACC. Protein sequence: CASSLRGQET. In full, the CDR3 is CASSLRGQETQYF.